This TCR beta chain comes out of a study of radiation and T cells in renal cell carcinoma. TCRdb's copy holds only in-frame clones and misses some; the assay was immunoSEQ multiplex PCR. Among more than 60,000 clones listed, less than 90% were seen once. Indicated time point: blood 4 weeks post-SBRT, at nephrectomy. Treatment noted: 15 Gy SBRT to primary tumor, nephrectomy 4 weeks later. Blood was sampled at baseline, 2 weeks and 4 weeks after SBRT. Study-wide results and limits: From baseline, blood top tumor clonotypes peaked at 2 weeks post-radiation. Pretreatment tumor biopsies were lacking, so baseline clonotypes are unknown.

Notes on this clone: Its antigen remains unidentified.

CDR1 and CDR2 (germline): MNHEY, SVGAGI. Deletions cut 4 bases from V and 7 bases from J, with 14 bases between. This CDR3 contains 15 residues. The sequencing here drew on blood, taken from a patient whose treatment included radiotherapy and nephrectomy. The chain carries TRBV6-5 and TRBJ1-6, with D perhaps matching TRBD1 (6 bases). The sequence came from a woman aged 55-69 years with renal cell carcinoma. DNA for the CDR3: TGTGCCAGCAGTTCTACGACAGGTCAGAATTCACCCCTCCACTTT. It yields the protein CASSSTTGQNSPLHF.